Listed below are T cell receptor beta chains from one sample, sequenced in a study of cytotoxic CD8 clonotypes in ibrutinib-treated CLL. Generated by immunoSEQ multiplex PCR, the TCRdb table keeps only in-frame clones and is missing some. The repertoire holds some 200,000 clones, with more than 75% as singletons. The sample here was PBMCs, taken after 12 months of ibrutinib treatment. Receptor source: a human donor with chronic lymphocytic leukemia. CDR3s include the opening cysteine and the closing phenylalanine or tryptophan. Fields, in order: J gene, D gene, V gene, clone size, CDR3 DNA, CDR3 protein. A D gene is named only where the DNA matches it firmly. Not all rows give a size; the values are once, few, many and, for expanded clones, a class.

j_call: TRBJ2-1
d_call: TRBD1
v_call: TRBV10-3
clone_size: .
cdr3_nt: TGTGCCATCAGTACAAGCCAGGGACAGGGTATAATTGATGAGCAGTTCTTC
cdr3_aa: CAISTSQGQGIIDEQFF

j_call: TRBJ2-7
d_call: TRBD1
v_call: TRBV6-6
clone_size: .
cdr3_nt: TGTGCCAGCAGTCGGGACAGGGGGACCTACGAGCAGTACTTC
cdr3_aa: CASSRDRGTYEQYF

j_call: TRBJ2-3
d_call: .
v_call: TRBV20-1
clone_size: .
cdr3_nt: TGCAGTGCTTATATTCAGGATACGCAGTATTTT
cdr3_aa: CSAYIQDTQYF

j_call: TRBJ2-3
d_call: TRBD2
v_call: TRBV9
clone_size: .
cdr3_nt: TGTGCCAGCAGCCCCTGGGGGGGGAATACGCAGTATTTT
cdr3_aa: CASSPWGGNTQYF

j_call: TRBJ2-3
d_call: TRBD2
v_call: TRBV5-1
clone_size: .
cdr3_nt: TGCGCCAGCAGCTCGACTAGCGGAAGCACAGATACGCAGTATTTT
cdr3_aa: CASSSTSGSTDTQYF

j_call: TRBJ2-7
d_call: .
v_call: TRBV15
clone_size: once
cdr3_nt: TGTGCCACCAGCAGGGCGGGACATCCGGCCCCCTACGAGCAGTACTTC
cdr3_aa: CATSRAGHPAPYEQYF

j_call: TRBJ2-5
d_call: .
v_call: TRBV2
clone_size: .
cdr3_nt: TGTGCCAGCAGTGAATGGTGGCTAAGCGGGACATTTCAAGAGACCCAGTACTTC
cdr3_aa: CASSEWWLSGTFQETQYF

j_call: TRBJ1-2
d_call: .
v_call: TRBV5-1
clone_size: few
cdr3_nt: TGCGCCAGCAGCTTGTGGTACTATGGCTACACCTTC
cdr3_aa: CASSLWYYGYTF

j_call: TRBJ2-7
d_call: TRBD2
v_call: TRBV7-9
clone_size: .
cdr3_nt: TGTGCCAGCAGCTTAGCGCTCGGGAGGGGCGTCGAGCAGTACTTC
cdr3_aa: CASSLALGRGVEQYF

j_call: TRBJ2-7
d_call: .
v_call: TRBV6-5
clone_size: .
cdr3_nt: TGTGCCAGCAGCACAAACCTGGAGCAGTACTTC
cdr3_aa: CASSTNLEQYF

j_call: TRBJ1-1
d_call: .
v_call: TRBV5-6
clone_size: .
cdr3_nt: TGTGCCAGCAGCTTGGCTACGAGGTCTGCTTTCTTT
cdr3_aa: CASSLATRSAFF

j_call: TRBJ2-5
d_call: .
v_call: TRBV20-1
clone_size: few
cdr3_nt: TGCAGTGCTAGTAACTTGGAGACCCAGTACTTC
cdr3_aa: CSASNLETQYF

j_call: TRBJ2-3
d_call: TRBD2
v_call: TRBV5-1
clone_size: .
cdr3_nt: TGCGCCAGCCGCCCCTTAGCGGGAGATGGTGATACGCAGTATTTT
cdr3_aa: CASRPLAGDGDTQYF

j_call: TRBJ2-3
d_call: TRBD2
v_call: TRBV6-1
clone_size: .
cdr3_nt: TGTGCCAGCAGTGAGCTAGCGGGAAGAGGGACTCATACGCAGTATTTT
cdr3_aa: CASSELAGRGTHTQYF

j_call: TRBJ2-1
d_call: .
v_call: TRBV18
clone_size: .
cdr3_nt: TGTGCCAGCTCACCTAGGGCTTGGAATGAGCAGTTCTTC
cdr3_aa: CASSPRAWNEQFF

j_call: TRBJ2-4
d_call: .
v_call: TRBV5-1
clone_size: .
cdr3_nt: TGCGCCAGCAGCTTGGATGGATCCCCCAAAAACATTCAGTACTTC
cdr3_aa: CASSLDGSPKNIQYF

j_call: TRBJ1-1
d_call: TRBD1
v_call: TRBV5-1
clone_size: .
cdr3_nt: TGCGCCAGCAGGACCGGGACAGAGAACACTGAAGCTTTCTTT
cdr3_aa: CASRTGTENTEAFF

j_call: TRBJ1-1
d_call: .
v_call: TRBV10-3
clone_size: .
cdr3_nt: TGTGCCATCGGGGCGGGGAACACTGAAGCTTTCTTT
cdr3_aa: CAIGAGNTEAFF

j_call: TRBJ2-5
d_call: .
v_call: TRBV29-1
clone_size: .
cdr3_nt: TGCAGCGTTGTCATTACCAGGCTTCGTTACCAAGAGACCCAGTACTTC
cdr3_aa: CSVVITRLRYQETQYF

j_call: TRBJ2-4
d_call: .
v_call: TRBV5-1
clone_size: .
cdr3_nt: TGCGCCAGCAGCTTGGGGAACACCGTAGCCAAAAACATTCAGTACTTC
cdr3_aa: CASSLGNTVAKNIQYF

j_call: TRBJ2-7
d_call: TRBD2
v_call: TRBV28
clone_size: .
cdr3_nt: TGTGCCAGCAGTTTTACTAGCGGGAGCGGCGAGCAGTACTTC
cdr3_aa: CASSFTSGSGEQYF

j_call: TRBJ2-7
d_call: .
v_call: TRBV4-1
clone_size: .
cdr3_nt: TGCGCCAGCAGCCAAGGGTGGACGGGGGGCCCAACCTACGAGCAGTACTTC
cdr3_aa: CASSQGWTGGPTYEQYF

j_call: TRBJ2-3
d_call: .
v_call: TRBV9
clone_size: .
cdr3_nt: TGTGCCAGCAGTCTAGCCGTGGTTGACACAGATACGCAGTATTTT
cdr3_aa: CASSLAVVDTDTQYF

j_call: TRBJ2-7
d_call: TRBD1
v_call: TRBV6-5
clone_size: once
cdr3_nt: TGTGCCAGCAGGAGGACAGGGCCGTACGAGCAGTACTTC
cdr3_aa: CASRRTGPYEQYF

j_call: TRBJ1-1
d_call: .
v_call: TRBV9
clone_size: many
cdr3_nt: TGTGCCAGCAGCGTATCCGGGAGGAACACTGAAGCTTTCTTT
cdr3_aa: CASSVSGRNTEAFF

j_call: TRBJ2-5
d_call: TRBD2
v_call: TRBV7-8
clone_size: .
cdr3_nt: TGTGCCAGCAGCCCGACTAGCGGGAGGGCCTCAGAGACCCAGTACTTC
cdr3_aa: CASSPTSGRASETQYF

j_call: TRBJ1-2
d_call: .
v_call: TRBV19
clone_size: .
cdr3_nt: TGTGCCAGTAGTATGGCAGGGTGGACACAGGACTATGGCTACACCTTC
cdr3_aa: CASSMAGWTQDYGYTF

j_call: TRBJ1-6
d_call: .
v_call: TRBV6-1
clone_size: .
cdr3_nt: TGTGCCACCTCCGGTCGGTCCTATAATTCACCCCTCCACTTT
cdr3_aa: CATSGRSYNSPLHF

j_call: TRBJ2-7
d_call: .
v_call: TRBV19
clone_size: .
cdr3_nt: TGTGCCAGTGGTTGGAGGGTCGGGTACGAGCAGTACTTC
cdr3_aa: CASGWRVGYEQYF

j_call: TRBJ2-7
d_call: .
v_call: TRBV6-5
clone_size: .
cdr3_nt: TGTGCCAGCACCAGCACAGGGTTCGAGCAGTACTTC
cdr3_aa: CASTSTGFEQYF

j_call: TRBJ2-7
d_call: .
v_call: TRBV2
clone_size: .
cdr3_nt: TGTGCCAGCAGTACGACAGAGGCCCTTCACGAGCAGTACTTC
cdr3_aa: CASSTTEALHEQYF

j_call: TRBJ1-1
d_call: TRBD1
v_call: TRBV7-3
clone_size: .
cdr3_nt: TGTGCCAGCAGCTTATCTGACAGGGGCACGGAAGCTTTCTTT
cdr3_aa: CASSLSDRGTEAFF

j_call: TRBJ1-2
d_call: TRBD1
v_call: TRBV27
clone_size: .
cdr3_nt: TGTGCCAGCACTAGAGTTCTGGGACAGGGCTATGGCTACACCTTC
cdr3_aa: CASTRVLGQGYGYTF

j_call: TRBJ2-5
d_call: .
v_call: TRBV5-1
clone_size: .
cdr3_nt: TGCGCCAGCAGCCGTTTGGGGGGTCGGCGGGAGACCCAGTACTTC
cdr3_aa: CASSRLGGRRETQYF

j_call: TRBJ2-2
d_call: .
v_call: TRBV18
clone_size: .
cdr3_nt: TGTGCCAGCTCACCACCGGGGGGCGGCGGCACCGGGGAGCTGTTTTTT
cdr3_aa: CASSPPGGGGTGELFF

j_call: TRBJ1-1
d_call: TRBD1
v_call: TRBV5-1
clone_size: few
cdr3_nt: TGCGCCAGCGGGTTGACAGGGGAACTCACTGAAGCTTTCTTT
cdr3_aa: CASGLTGELTEAFF

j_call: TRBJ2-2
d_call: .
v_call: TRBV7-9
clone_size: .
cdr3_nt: TGTGCCAGCAGTTTTGAGGGGAAGGCAAACACCGGGGAGCTGTTTTTT
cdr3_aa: CASSFEGKANTGELFF

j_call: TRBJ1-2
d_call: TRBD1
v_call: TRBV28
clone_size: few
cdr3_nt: TGTGCCAGCAGTTTTCGGGACAGGGGTAACTATGGCTACACCTTC
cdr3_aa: CASSFRDRGNYGYTF

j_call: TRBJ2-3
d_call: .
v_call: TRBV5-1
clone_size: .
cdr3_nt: TGCGCCAGCAGCTTGCTTTCTCTGGCTACAGATACGCAGTATTTT
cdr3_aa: CASSLLSLATDTQYF

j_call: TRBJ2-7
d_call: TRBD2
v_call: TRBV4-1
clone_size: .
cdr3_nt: TGCGCCAGCAGCCGGGGACTAGCGGGAGGGTCTTACGAGCAGTACTTC
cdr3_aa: CASSRGLAGGSYEQYF

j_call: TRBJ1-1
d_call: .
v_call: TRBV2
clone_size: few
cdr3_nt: TGTGCCAGCCGTCGGGGCGCTGAAGCTTTCTTT
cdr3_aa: CASRRGAEAFF

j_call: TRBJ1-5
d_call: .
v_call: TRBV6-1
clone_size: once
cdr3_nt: TGTGCCAGTTTCGACCCCGAGCGGCCCCAGCATTTT
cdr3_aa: CASFDPERPQHF

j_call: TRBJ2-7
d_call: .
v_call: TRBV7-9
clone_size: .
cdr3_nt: TGTGCCAGCAGCTTGGCCAGGGCAAACTACGAGCAGTACTTC
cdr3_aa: CASSLARANYEQYF

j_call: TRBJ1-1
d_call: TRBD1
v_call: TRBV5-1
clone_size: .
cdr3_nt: TGCGCCAGCAGCTTGAGTCAGGGGGTCACTGAAGCTTTCTTT
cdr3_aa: CASSLSQGVTEAFF

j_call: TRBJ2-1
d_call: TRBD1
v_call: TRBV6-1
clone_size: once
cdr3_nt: TGTGCCAGCAGGGGAAGGACAGGGTCCTACAATGAGCAGTTCTTC
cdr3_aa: CASRGRTGSYNEQFF

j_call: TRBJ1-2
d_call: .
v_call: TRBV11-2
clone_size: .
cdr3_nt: TGTGCCAGCAGCTTGTATTCGTTAGTGAAGGTTGGCTACACCTTC
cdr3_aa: CASSLYSLVKVGYTF

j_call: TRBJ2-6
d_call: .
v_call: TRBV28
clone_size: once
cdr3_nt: TGTGCCAGCAGTTTCAACGGGGCCAACGTCCTGACTTTC
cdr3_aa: CASSFNGANVLTF

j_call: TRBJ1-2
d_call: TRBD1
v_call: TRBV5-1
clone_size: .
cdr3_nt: TGCGCCAGCAGCTTTCAGGGGGCGATCTCCTACTATGGCTACACCTTC
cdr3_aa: CASSFQGAISYYGYTF

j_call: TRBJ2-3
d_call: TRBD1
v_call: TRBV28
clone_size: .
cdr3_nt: TGTGCCAGCAGTTTACCAGGGACAGCCCACTCCGATACGCAGTATTTT
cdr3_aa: CASSLPGTAHSDTQYF

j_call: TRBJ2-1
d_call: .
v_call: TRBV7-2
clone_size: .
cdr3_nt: TGTGCCAGCAGCCTCGGGTCGAATGAGCAGTTCTTC
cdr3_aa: CASSLGSNEQFF

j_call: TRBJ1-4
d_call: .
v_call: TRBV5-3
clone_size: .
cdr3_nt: TGTGCCAGAAAGGGACCGACTAATGAAAAACTGTTTTTT
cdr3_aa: CARKGPTNEKLFF

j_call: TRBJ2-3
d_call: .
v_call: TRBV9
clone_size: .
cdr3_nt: TGTGCCAGCAGTGCTTCAATTTCCCCCACAGATACGCAGTATTTT
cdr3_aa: CASSASISPTDTQYF

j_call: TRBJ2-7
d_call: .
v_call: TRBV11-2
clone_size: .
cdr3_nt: TGTGCCATCCGGGGGAGCACCCCCTACGAGCAGTACTTC
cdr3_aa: CAIRGSTPYEQYF

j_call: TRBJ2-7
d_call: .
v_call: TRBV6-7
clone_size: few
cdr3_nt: TGTGCCAGCAGTACCCCGGGGGGCGGGACGTCCCCAACTCGAACGGCTTACTACGAGCAGTACTTC
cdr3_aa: CASSTPGGGTSPTRTAYYEQYF

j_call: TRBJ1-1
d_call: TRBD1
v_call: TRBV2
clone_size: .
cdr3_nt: TGTGCCAGCAGCGAGACAGGGGGCAGCACTGAAGCTTTCTTT
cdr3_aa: CASSETGGSTEAFF

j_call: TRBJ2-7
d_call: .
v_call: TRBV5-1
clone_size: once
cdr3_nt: TGCGCCAGCAGCTTGGATCGAGCCTACGAGCAGTACTTC
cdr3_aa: CASSLDRAYEQYF

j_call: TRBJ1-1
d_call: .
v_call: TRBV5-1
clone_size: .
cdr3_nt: TGCGCCAGCAGCTTGGGCGGGAACACTGAAGCTTTCTTT
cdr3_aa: CASSLGGNTEAFF